This T cell receptor beta chain was captured in a study of identical twins. Overall study results and limits: There were fewer insertions in abundant cord blood beta clonotypes, but memory repertoires showed no such pattern.

A universal primer binding site was introduced by template switching. The final cDNA contained unique molecular identifiers. MiXCR was run by TCRdb on the 5' RACE reads, yielding one entry per CDR3 protein. The table lists about 570,000 distinct CDR3 sequences, approximately 9.6% of them singletons. With respect to this clonotype: Its antigen is as yet unknown.

CDR3 length equals 14 residues. Between the trimmed V and J ends, which lost 2 bases and 10 bases, there was a span of 13 bases. Germline-derived CDR1 and CDR2 are SGHKS and YYEKEE (reference sequence). These data were also filed under a second study, of yellow fever vaccine responses in identical twins.

Sequenced: PBMCs. The receptor was isolated from a woman aged 18-30 years in good health. V and J are TRBV5-5 and TRBJ1-6; the D is unclear. The chain's CDR3 is CASSFSRVDSPLHF. The CDR3 region has the DNA TGTGCCAGCAGCTTCTCGCGGGTTGACTCACCCCTCCACTTT.